What follows are 27 T cell receptor beta chains derived from one specimen sequenced in a study of blood T cells in healthy people across ages. The second PCR ran roughly 7 to 11 cycles with a sample-barcoded 5' primer and J-beta primers. MiXCR, run by TCRdb on the 5' RACE reads, gives a single entry per CDR3 protein. Among about 1.7 million distinct CDR3 sequences listed, 28% were seen once. The sequencing sample was made of blood. The receptor set was obtained from a woman in her twenties or thirties in good health.

This clonotype was seen a few times. The chain links TRBV6-5 to TRBJ2-7, with 7 bases fitting TRBD1. V was clipped by 6 bases and J by 0 bases; unmatched bases: 8. The CDR3 length is 15 residues. The germline gives CDR1 MNHEY, CDR2 SVGAGI. CDR3 region: CASSLDRRPSYEQYF. The CDR3 DNA reads as TGTGCCAGCAGCCTGGACAGGCGCCCCTCCTACGAGCAGTACTTC.

This chain joins TRBV5-1 and TRBJ2-1; D not certain. Germline V gene sequence: CDR1 SGHRS, CDR2 YFSETQ. Trimming removed 4 bases at V and 8 bases at J, with 16 bases between. The CDR3 sequence is 14 residues long. This CDR3 reads CASSPRAIYDEQFF. The CDR3 coding sequence is TGCGCCAGCAGCCCCCGGGCCATTTACGATGAGCAGTTCTTC.

Notes on this clonotype: The junction departs from the called germline gene at one end, perhaps through a read error. This chain links TRBV7-9 with TRBJ2-5, with D uncertain. This CDR3 has 15 residues. CDR1 SEHNR and CDR2 FQNEAQ come from the germline V gene (reference sequence). CDR3 amino acids: CTSSSTAPLATEQYF. DNA of the CDR3: TGTACCAGCAGCTCCACAGCCCCACTTGCTACGGAGCAGTACTTC. Drawing the rest from reference TRBV7-9 and TRBJ2-5, the complete variable domain is DTGVSQNPRHKITKRGQNVTFRCDPISEHNRLYWYRQTLGQGPEFLTYFQNEAQLEKSRLLSDRFSAERPKGSFSTLEIQRTEQGDSAMYLCTSSSTAPLATEQYFGPGTRLLVL.

As for this clonotype: One end of the junction fails to match germline, which may point to a read error. This chain uses TRBV12-3 or TRBV12-4 with TRBJ2-7; D perhaps matches TRBD2 (6 bases). The CDR3 length is 13 residues. The CDR3 DNA sequence: TGTGCCGGCAGTTCCAGGGAGGCGGGCGAGCAGTACTTC. Translated, it gives CAGSSREAGEQYF.

In its sample, this clonotype was seen a few times. This rearrangement joins TRBV4-3 to TRBJ1-6, with a weak D call TRBD1 (6 bases). The CDR3 spans 16 residues. Trimming removed 1 base from V and 12 bases from J, with 19 bases in between. In germline, CDR1 is LGHNA, CDR2 YSLEER. CDR3 DNA sequence: TGCGCCAGCAGCCAAGGGGGAGCACAGGGAGGAATACCCCTCCACTTT. It yields the protein CASSQGGAQGGIPLHF.

The table lists this clonotype with a few counts. This chain joins TRBV9 and TRBJ2-1; 12 positions agree with TRBD2. Trimming cost V 4 bases and J 0 bases; bases outside gene matches: 11. There are 19 residues in the CDR3. CDR1 and CDR2 from the germline V gene are SGDLS and YYNGEE. As DNA, the CDR3 is TGTGCCAGCAGCCGCCTCGGGCTAGCGGGAGGGAGCTCCTACAATGAGCAGTTCTTC. It is translated as CASSRLGLAGGSSYNEQFF.

This clonotype was seen at least ten times. The chain joins TRBV7-9 to TRBJ2-4; no definite D call. Deletions cut 5 bases from V and 5 bases from J, with 16 bases between. This CDR3 spans 15 amino acids. Per the germline V gene, CDR1 is SEHNR and CDR2 is FQNEAQ (reference sequence). The CDR3 nucleotides read TGTGCCAGCAGCCTCACTCCGTCAAACCAAAACATTCAGTACTTC. Protein: CASSLTPSNQNIQYF.

This sequence joins TRBV5-5 and TRBJ2-5, with D hard to call. The CDR3 extends over 14 amino acids. V lost 1 base, J lost 2 bases, and 9 bases lay in between. Looked up from germline, CDR1 is SGHKS and CDR2 is YYEKEE (reference sequence). CDR3 region: CASSLLQIQETQYF. CDR3 in DNA: TGTGCCAGCAGCTTGTTACAAATTCAAGAGACCCAGTACTTC.

This clonotype was detected ten times or more. This chain connects TRBV12-3 or TRBV12-4 to TRBJ2-7; D might be TRBD2 (6 bases). The ends were cut back, 6 bases at V and 7 bases at J, with 22 bases in the middle. The CDR3 runs 15 residues. CDR3 nucleotides: TGTGCCAGCAGCCTCAACCGGAGGACTACGGGGGAGCAGTACTTC. Translation: CASSLNRRTTGEQYF.

A few counts support this clonotype. This chain links TRBV11-1 with TRBJ2-7; 8 bases line up with TRBD2. This CDR3 has 16 amino acids. Trimming removed 5 bases from V and 0 bases from J; junction bases left unmatched: 9. The germline gives CDR1 SGHAT, CDR2 FQDESV (reference sequence). The CDR3 here is CASSAILAESSYEQYF. The CDR3 DNA is TGTGCCAGCAGCGCGATACTAGCGGAGAGCTCCTACGAGCAGTACTTC.

Many counts were recorded for this clonotype. The rearrangement joins TRBV29-1 to TRBJ2-3; 7 nucleotides agree with TRBD2. CDR3 length: 13 residues. V shed 7 bases and J 2 bases; nucleotides not matched to a gene: 6. Germline V CDR1 and CDR2: SQVTM, ANQGSEA. The CDR3 spells CSGGSWITDTQYF. The DNA of the CDR3 is TGCAGCGGCGGGAGCTGGATCACAGATACGCAGTATTTT.

This sequence joins TRBV28 and TRBJ2-1, with 7 bases that match TRBD1. With V trimmed by 4 bases and J by 13 bases, 13 bases remained unmatched. In germline, CDR1 is MDHEN, CDR2 SYDVKM. CDR3 length: 14 residues. Here the CDR3 DNA reads TGTGCCAGCAGTTCCACAACAGGGGAAGAGACCCAGTTCTTC. It specifies CASSSTTGEETQFF.

A word on this clonotype: The final CDR3 position lacks the conserved phenylalanine or tryptophan, pointing to a likely read error. The chain uses TRBV10-2 and TRBJ2-5; no clear D. V dropped 8 bases and J dropped 5 bases, with 12 bases sitting between them. CDR1 is WSHSY and CDR2 is SAAADI in the germline V gene. The CDR3 has 12 residues. The CDR3 region has the DNA TGCGCCAGCCTCCGGGTCGGGGAGACCCAGTACTCC. This sequence encodes CASLRVGETQYS.

This clonotype was recorded many times. This chain connects TRBV20-1 to TRBJ2-7; 10 nucleotides agree with TRBD1. Germline CDR1 is DFQATT and CDR2 is SNEGSKA (reference sequence). The CDR3 loop spans 13 amino acids. Trimming cost V 6 bases and J 0 bases; bases outside gene matches: 2. The CDR3 here is CSAGDRGSYEQYF. The CDR3 DNA sequence: TGCAGTGCGGGGGACAGGGGCTCCTACGAGCAGTACTTC.

With respect to this clonotype: A much larger clone is a single base away; this may be a read error. The gene calls are TRBV5-1 and TRBJ2-1; D gene ambiguous. This CDR3 spans 12 amino acids. Germline V gene lookup returns CDR1 SGHRS and CDR2 YFSETQ. The chain's CDR3 is CASSLFVDEQVF. CDR3 DNA: TGCGCCAGCAGCTTGTTCGTGGATGAGCAGGTCTTC. Complete variable domain (other parts from reference TRBV5-1 and TRBJ2-1): KAGVTQTPRYLIKTRGQQVTLSCSPISGHRSVSWYQQTPGQGLQFLFEYFSETQRNKGNFPGRFSGRQFSNSRSEMNVSTLELGDSALYLCASSLFVDEQVFGPGTRLTVL.

This clonotype turned up a few times. V gene TRBV21-1 combines with J gene TRBJ2-1; TRBD2 is taken as the D call from the table, unchecked against the DNA. TRBV21-1 is given as a pseudogene. CDR3 length equals 15 residues. This CDR3 reads CASNSGTCGYNEQFF. The CDR3 coding sequence is TGTGCCAGCAACTCCGGGACTTGCGGTTACAATGAGCAGTTCTTC.

This clonotype was seen a handful of times. The V gene is TRBV2, the J gene TRBJ2-5; D not resolved. This CDR3 region has 14 residues. V lost 4 bases and J lost 5, with 14 bases in between. Germline-derived CDR1 and CDR2 are SNHLY and FYNNEI. In nucleotides, the CDR3 is TGTGCCAGCAGTGGACGGAACTCTGGGGAGACCCAGTACTTC. Its translation: CASSGRNSGETQYF.

In its sample, this clonotype was seen many times. J is TRBJ2-1 and V is TRBV9, with D perhaps assigned TRBD1 or TRBD2 (5 bases each). Germline lookup yields CDR1 SGDLS and CDR2 YYNGEE. V dropped 4 bases and J dropped 7 bases, with 15 bases sitting between them. The CDR3 length is 14 residues. The CDR3 bases are TGTGCCAGCAGCCCCCTCACGGGGCAGAATGAGCAGTTCTTC. This gives the protein CASSPLTGQNEQFF. The full variable domain, its missing parts supplied by reference TRBV9 and TRBJ2-1, is DSGVTQTPKHLITATGQRVTLRCSPRSGDLSVYWYQQSLDQGLQFLIQYYNGEERAKGNILERFSAQQFPDLHSELNLSSLELGDSALYFCASSPLTGQNEQFFGPGTRLTVL.

Concerning this clonotype itself: Its ends do not fully match the called genes, so a read error is possible. The chain recombines TRBV15 with TRBJ2-2; 13 bases are a match to TRBD2. This CDR3 contains 18 residues. Germline loops: CDR1 LNHNV, CDR2 YYDKDF (reference sequence). Written as DNA, the CDR3 is TGTGCCACCATAAGGAGACTAGCGGGAGGCACGAACGCCGGGGAGCTGTTTTTT. Amino acids: CATIRRLAGGTNAGELFF.

The V gene is TRBV4-1, the J gene TRBJ2-1, with a possible D match to TRBD1 (6 bases). Germline lookup yields CDR1 MGHRA and CDR2 YSYEKL. V was cut by 1 base and J by 7 bases, with 11 bases left in between. The CDR3 spans 14 residues. The CDR3 DNA reads as TGCGCCAGCAGCCAAGCGCAGCAGGGGAATGAGCAGTTCTTC. It encodes CASSQAQQGNEQFF.

The CDR3 spells CASTQDRASNQPQHF. The CDR3 region has the DNA TGTGCCAGCACCCAAGACAGGGCGAGCAATCAGCCCCAGCATTTT. The chain couples TRBV28 to TRBJ1-5; TRBD1 aligns across 7 bases. Germline V gene lookup returns CDR1 MDHEN and CDR2 SYDVKM. CDR3 size: 15 residues. V trimming: 7 bases; J trimming: 1 base; junction bases outside the gene matches: 7.

This sequence joins TRBV2 and TRBJ1-5; D ambiguous. CDR1 and CDR2 from the germline V gene are SNHLY and FYNNEI. This CDR3 is built from 14 residues. V lost 3 bases and J lost 4, with 10 bases in between. CDR3 protein: CASSEFYGNQPQHF. The CDR3 region has the DNA TGTGCCAGCAGTGAGTTTTACGGGAATCAGCCCCAGCATTTT.

This clonotype was seen repeatedly, ten times or more. The chain links TRBV4-3 to TRBJ2-3; D call uncertain. Trimming took off 1 base at V and 1 base at J, with 9 bases between the two ends. There are 15 residues in the CDR3. The germline gives CDR1 LGHNA, CDR2 YSLEER. CDR3 residues: CASSQGLPGTDTQYF. CDR3 coding DNA: TGCGCCAGCAGCCAAGGACTTCCCGGCACAGATACGCAGTATTTT.

This clonotype was counted only a few times. A read error is the likely source, as a far larger clone sits one nucleotide away. The rearrangement joins TRBV18 to TRBJ2-3; D remains ambiguous. This CDR3 has 13 residues. In germline, CDR1 is KGHSH, CDR2 LQKENI. CDR3 region: CACSPPSTDTQYF. DNA for the CDR3: TGTGCCTGCTCACCACCTAGCACAGATACGCAGTATTTT.

The chain joins TRBV6-1 to TRBJ1-5; D is unclear. The CDR3 covers 13 residues. The V gene's germline CDR1 is MNHNS and CDR2 SASEGT. Deletions cut 6 bases from V and 3 bases from J, with 9 bases between. The CDR3 DNA reads as TGTGCCAGCAGGGCGACGCCCAATCAGCCCCAGCATTTT. Residues: CASRATPNQPQHF.

In its sample, this clonotype was seen many times. In DNA form, the CDR3 reads TGTGCCAGCAGCTCCCCGAATTTTGGCGAGCAGTTCTTC. This codes for CASSSPNFGEQFF. V is TRBV7-2 and J is TRBJ2-1; no firm D call. CDR1 and CDR2 from the germline V gene are SGHTA and FQGNSA. The CDR3 runs 13 residues. Deletions cut 4 bases from V and 10 bases from J, with 14 bases between.

This clonotype showed up many times. The chain combines TRBV9 with TRBJ1-5; no definite D call. V lost 4 bases and J 0 bases, leaving 11 bases between the germline ends. Germline values: CDR1 SGDLS, CDR2 YYNGEE. CDR3 length: 15 amino acids. CDR3 region: CASSLQGLSNQPQHF. CDR3 sequence (DNA): TGTGCCAGCAGCCTCCAAGGGCTTAGCAATCAGCCCCAGCATTTT. The whole variable domain, filled in from reference TRBV9 and TRBJ1-5, reads DSGVTQTPKHLITATGQRVTLRCSPRSGDLSVYWYQQSLDQGLQFLIQYYNGEERAKGNILERFSAQQFPDLHSELNLSSLELGDSALYFCASSLQGLSNQPQHFGDGTRLSIL.